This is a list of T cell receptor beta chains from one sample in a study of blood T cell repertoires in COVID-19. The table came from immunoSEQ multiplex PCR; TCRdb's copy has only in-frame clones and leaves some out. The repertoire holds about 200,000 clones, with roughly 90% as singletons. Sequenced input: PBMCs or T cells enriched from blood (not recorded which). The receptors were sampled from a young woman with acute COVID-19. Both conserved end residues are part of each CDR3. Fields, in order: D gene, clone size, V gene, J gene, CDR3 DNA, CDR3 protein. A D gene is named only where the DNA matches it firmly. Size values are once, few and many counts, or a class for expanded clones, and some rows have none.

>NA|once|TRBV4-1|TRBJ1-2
TGCGCCAGCAGCCTAGGGACTCAACTCAACTATGGCTACACCTTC
CASSLGTQLNYGYTF
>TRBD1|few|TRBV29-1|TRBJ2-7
TGCAGCGCCAGGGGGCCCGATTCCTACGAGCAGTACTTC
CSARGPDSYEQYF
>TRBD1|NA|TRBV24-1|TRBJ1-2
TGTGCCACCAGTGATTCCCGGACAGGGGGCTTAGGTGGCTACACCTTC
CATSDSRTGGLGGYTF
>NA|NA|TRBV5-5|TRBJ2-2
TGTGCCAGCAGCTTGCTCGGGCAGGGCCAAAAGACCGGGGAGCTGTTTTTT
CASSLLGQGQKTGELFF
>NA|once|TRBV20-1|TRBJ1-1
TGCAGTGCTAGAGATTGGGCTGACGCTTTCTTT
CSARDWADAFF
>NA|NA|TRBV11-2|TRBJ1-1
TGTGCCAGCAGCTCCGGGGTCCCCGGGACTGAAGCTTTCTTT
CASSSGVPGTEAFF
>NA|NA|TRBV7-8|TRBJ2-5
TGTGCCAGCAGCCCCGGGGAGACCCAGTACTTC
CASSPGETQYF
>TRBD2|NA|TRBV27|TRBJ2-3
TGTGCCAGCAGTTTACACGGAGCGGGGGTAACCGATAGCACAGATACGCAGTATTTT
CASSLHGAGVTDSTDTQYF
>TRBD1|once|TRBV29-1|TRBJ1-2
TGCAGCGTTGAAGGACAGGGGCCTTATGGCTACACCTTC
CSVEGQGPYGYTF
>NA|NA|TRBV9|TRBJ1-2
TGTGCCAGCAGCGTAGACAGGACTAACTATGGCTACACCTTC
CASSVDRTNYGYTF
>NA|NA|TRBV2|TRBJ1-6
TGTGCCAGCTCGGGAGGGAGAAATAATTCACCCCTCCACTTT
CASSGGRNNSPLHF
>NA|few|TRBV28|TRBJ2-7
TGTGCCAGCAGTTCCCCTTACGAGCAGTACTTC
CASSSPYEQYF
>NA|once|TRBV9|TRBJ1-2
TGTGCCAGCAGCGTACAACAGACCACCACTAACTATGGCTACACCTTC
CASSVQQTTTNYGYTF
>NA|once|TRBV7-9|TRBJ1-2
TGTGCCAGCAGCTTAGTAAGCGAGGGATTTCCCTATGGCTACACCTTC
CASSLVSEGFPYGYTF
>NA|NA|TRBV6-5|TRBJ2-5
TGTGCCAGCAGAAGGACAGCCCCAGAGACCCAGTACTTC
CASRRTAPETQYF
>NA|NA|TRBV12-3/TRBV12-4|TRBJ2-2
TGTGCCAGCAACGAGCAAACCGGGGAGCTGTTTTTT
CASNEQTGELFF
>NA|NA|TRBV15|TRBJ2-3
TGTGCCACCAGCAGAGATACTAGTACGCAGTATTTT
CATSRDTSTQYF
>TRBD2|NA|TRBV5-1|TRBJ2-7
TGCGCCAGCAGCTTGGCGGGGGGCTCCTACGAGCAGTACTTC
CASSLAGGSYEQYF
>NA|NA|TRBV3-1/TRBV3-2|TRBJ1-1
TGTGCCAGCAGGGGAGGCTCTGAAGCTTTCTTT
CASRGGSEAFF
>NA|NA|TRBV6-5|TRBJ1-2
TGTGCCAGCACCCCCCAAAATAGGGGGAAAGGCTACACCTTC
CASTPQNRGKGYTF
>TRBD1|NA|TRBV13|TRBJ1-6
TGTGCCAGCAGCTCGGACAGGGGGAATTCACCCCTCCACTTT
CASSSDRGNSPLHF
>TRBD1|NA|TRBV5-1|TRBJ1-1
TGCGCCAGCAGACCCGAACAGGGGAACGAGGAAGCTTTCTTT
CASRPEQGNEEAFF
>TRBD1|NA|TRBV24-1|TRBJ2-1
TGTGCCACCAGTGATCTAGGGACAGACTACAATGAGCAGTTCTTC
CATSDLGTDYNEQFF
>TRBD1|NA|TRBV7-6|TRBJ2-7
TGTGCCAGCAGCCCAGGGACAGCCTACTCCTACGAGCAGTACTTC
CASSPGTAYSYEQYF
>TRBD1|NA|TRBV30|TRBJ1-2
TGTGCCTGGAGTGTAAGGGACAGGGTTGACTATGGCTACACCTTC
CAWSVRDRVDYGYTF
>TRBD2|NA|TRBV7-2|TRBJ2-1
TGTGCCAGCAGCTTATCCAGCGGGGTCAATGAGCAGTTCTTC
CASSLSSGVNEQFF
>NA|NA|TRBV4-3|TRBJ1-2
TGCCCCCGCCGCCAACTCCACGGGACTGACTATGGCTACACCTTC
CPRRQLHGTDYGYTF
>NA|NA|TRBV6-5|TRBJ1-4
TGTGCCAGCAGTTACTCGGGGGGGACTAATGAAAAACTGTTTTTT
CASSYSGGTNEKLFF
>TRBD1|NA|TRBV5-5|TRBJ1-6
TGTGCCAGCAGCGGACGGACAGGGAGTTCACCCCTCCACTTT
CASSGRTGSSPLHF
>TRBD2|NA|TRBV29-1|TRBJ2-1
TGCAGCGTTTGGACTAGCGGGGGGGCCAAGAAGCAGTTCTTC
CSVWTSGGAKKQFF
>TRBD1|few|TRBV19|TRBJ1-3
TGTGCCAGTAGGCGCCCCCAGGGGGTCTCTGGAAACACCATATATTTT
CASRRPQGVSGNTIYF
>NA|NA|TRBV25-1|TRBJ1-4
TGTGCCAGCACCGAGGGGGGGGTGGGCACTAATGAAAAACTGTTTTTT
CASTEGGVGTNEKLFF
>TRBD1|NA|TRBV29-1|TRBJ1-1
TGCAGCGTTGTTTCACGGGGACAGGGGGCCAAAGCTTTCTTT
CSVVSRGQGAKAFF
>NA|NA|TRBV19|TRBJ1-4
TGTGCCAGTAAAAATATCAATGAAAAACTGTTTTTT
CASKNINEKLFF
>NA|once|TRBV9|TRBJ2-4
TGTGCCAGCAGCGTAGGCAGTACGTTAGCCAAAAACATTCAGTACTTC
CASSVGSTLAKNIQYF
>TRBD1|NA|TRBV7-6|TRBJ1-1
TGTGCCAGCAGTTTGACAGGGGGCCCCATTGGTGAAGCTTTCTTT
CASSLTGGPIGEAFF
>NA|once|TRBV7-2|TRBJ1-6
TGTGCCAGCAGCTTAGCAGGGGGTGGTAATTCACCCCTCCACTTT
CASSLAGGGNSPLHF
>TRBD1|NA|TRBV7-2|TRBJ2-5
TGTGCCAGCAGCTTCCAGGGTGGGACAGGGGGCGGAGAGACCCAGTACTTC
CASSFQGGTGGGETQYF
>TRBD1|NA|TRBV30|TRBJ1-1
TGTGCCTGGATCCGACAGGGAAACACTGAAGCTTTCTTT
CAWIRQGNTEAFF
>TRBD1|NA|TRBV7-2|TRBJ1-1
TGTGCCAGCAGCTTAGCCACGACAGGGACTGAAGCTTTCTTT
CASSLATTGTEAFF
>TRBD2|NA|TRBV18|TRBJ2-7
TGTGCCAGCTCACCACCGTCCGGGGGGGCTTGGCAGTACTTC
CASSPPSGGAWQYF
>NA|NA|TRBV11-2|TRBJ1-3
TGTGCCAGCAGAGACAGGTTTTACTCTGGAAACACCATATATTTT
CASRDRFYSGNTIYF
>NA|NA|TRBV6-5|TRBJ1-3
TGTGCCAGCAGATTCAAGGGGTCTGGAAACACCATATATTTT
CASRFKGSGNTIYF
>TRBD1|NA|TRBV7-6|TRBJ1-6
TGTGCCAGCAGCTTACGAGGGGGACAGGGGAAGTCACCCCTCCACTTT
CASSLRGGQGKSPLHF
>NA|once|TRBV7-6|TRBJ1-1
TGTGCCAGCGGTAGGGCGGGAATGAACACTGAAGCTTTCTTT
CASGRAGMNTEAFF
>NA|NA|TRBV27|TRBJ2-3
TGTGCCAGCAGTTCCCTTTTTACAGATACGCAGTATTTT
CASSSLFTDTQYF
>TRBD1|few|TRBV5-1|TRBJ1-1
TGCGCCAGCAGCTTGACACAGGGGTGGACTGAAGCTTTCTTT
CASSLTQGWTEAFF
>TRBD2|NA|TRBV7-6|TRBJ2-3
TGTGCCAGCAGCCTAAGACCCTCGGGCGGGGGGGCGTCTGATACGCAGTATTTT
CASSLRPSGGGASDTQYF